What follows describes a single TCR beta chain. A read error may produce the germline difference seen at one junction end. TCRdb re-called the reads with MiXCR, one entry per CDR3 protein. Here the sample spans 630,000 or so distinct CDR3 sequences, approximately 25% being singletons. The source of the sample is a study of T cell repertoires in cytomegalovirus infection. This CDR3 region has 15 residues. Germline-derived CDR1 and CDR2 are DFQATT and SNEGSKA (reference sequence). The receptor was isolated from a human donor in good health (CMV status not recorded). Some clones in this sample may be carry-over from other donors' samples. This sequence joins TRBV20-1 and TRBJ2-1; D is unclear. The sample consisted of CD8+ T cells from PBMCs. The CDR3: CSARDLGRAYNEKFF. CDR3 nucleotide sequence: TGCAGTGCTAGAGATCTAGGAAGGGCCTACAATGAGAAGTTCTTC.